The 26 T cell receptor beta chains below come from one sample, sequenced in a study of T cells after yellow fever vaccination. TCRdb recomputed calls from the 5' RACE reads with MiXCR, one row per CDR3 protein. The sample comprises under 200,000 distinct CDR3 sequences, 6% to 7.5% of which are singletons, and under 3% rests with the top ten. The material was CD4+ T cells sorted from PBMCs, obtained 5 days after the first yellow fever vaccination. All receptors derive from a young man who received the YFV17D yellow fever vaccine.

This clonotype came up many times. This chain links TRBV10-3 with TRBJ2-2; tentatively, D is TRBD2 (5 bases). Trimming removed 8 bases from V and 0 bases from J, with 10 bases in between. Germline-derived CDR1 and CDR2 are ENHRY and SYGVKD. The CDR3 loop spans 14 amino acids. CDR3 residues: CAIEDGANTGELFF. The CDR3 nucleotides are TGTGCCATCGAGGACGGGGCGAACACCGGGGAGCTGTTTTTT.

The CDR3 nucleotides are TGCGCCAGCAGCTTTGTCCCAATCAAAGAGCAGTTCTTC. Translating gives CASSFVPIKEQFF. The V call is TRBV5-1, the J call TRBJ2-1; D is unclear. Germline CDR1 SGHRS, CDR2 YFSETQ. V was trimmed by 2 bases and J by 10 bases, leaving 13 bases between them. The CDR3 is 13 amino acids.

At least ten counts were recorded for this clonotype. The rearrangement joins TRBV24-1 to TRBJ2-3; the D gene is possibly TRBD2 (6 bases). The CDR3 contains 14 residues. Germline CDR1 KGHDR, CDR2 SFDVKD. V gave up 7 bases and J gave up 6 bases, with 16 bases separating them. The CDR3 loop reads CATRSTTGVDTQYF. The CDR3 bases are TGTGCCACCAGGTCTACCACGGGGGTCGATACGCAGTATTTT.

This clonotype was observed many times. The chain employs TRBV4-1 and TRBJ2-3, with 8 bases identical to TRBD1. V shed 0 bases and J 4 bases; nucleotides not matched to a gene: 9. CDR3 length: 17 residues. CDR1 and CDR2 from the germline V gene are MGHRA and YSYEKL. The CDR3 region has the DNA TGCGCCAGCAGCCAAGATAAAGGACAGGGAGTACCAGATACGCAGTATTTT. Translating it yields CASSQDKGQGVPDTQYF.

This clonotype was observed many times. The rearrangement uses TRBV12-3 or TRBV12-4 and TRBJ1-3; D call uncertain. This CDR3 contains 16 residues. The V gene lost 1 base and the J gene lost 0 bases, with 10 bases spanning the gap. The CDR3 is CASSLVGRSSGNTIYF. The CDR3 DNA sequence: TGTGCCAGCAGTTTAGTAGGGCGCAGCTCTGGAAACACCATATATTTT.

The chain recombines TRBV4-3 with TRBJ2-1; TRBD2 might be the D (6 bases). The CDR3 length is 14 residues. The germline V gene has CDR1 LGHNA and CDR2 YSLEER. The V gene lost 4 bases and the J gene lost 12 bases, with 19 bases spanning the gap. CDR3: CASSRTGTGVGQFF. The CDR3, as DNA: TGCGCCAGCAGCCGAACCGGGACGGGAGTGGGGCAGTTCTTC.

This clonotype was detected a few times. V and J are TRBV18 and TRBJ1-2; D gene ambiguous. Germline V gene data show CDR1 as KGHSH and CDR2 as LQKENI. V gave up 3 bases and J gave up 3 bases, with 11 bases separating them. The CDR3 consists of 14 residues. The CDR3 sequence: CASSPTSVDYGYTF. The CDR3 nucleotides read TGTGCCAGCTCACCTACGAGCGTGGACTATGGCTACACCTTC.

Here the CDR3 DNA reads TGTGCCAGCACTAACCTCAGGGCAGATACGCAGTATTTT. Its translation: CASTNLRADTQYF. The chain links TRBV12-3 or TRBV12-4 to TRBJ2-3; D perhaps matches TRBD1 (5 bases). Trimming took off 7 bases at V and 4 bases at J, with 12 bases between the two ends. CDR3 size: 13 residues.

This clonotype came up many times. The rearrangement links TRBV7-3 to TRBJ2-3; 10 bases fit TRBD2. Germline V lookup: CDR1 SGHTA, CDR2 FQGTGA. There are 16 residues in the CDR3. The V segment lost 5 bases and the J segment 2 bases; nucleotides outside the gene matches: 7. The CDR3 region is CASSPGLAAVTDTQYF. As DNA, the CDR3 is TGTGCCAGCAGCCCCGGACTAGCGGCGGTCACAGATACGCAGTATTTT. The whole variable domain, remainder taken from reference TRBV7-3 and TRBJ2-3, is GAGVSQTPSNKVTEKGKYVELRCDPISGHTALYWYRQSLGQGPEFLIYFQGTGAADDSGLPNDRFFAVRPEGSVSTLKIQRTERGDSAVYLCASSPGLAAVTDTQYFGPGTRLTVL.

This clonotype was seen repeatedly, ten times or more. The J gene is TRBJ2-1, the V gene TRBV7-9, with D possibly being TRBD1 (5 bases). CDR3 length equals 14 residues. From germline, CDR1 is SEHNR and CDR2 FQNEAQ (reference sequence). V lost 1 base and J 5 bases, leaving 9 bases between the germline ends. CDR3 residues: CASSLGTLNNEQFF. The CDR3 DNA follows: TGTGCCAGCAGCTTAGGGACATTGAACAATGAGCAGTTCTTC.

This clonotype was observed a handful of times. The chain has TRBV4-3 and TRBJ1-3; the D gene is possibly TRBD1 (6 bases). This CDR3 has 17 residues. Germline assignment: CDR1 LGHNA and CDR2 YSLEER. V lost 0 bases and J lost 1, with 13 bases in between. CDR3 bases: TGCGCCAGCAGCCAAGAACAGGACGGACAGTCTGGAAACACCATATATTTT. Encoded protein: CASSQEQDGQSGNTIYF.

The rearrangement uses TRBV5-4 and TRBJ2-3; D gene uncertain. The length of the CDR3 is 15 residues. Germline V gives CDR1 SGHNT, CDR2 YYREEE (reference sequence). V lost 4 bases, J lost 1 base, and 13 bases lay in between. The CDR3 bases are TGTGCCAGCAGCCCCCGGAGTCAGGGCACAGATACGCAGTATTTT. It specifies CASSPRSQGTDTQYF.

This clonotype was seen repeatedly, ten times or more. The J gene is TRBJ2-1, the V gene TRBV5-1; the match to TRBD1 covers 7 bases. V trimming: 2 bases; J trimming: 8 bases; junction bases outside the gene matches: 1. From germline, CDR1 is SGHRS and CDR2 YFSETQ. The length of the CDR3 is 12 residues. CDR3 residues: CASSLQGYEQFF. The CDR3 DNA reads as TGCGCCAGCAGCTTACAGGGGTATGAGCAGTTCTTC.

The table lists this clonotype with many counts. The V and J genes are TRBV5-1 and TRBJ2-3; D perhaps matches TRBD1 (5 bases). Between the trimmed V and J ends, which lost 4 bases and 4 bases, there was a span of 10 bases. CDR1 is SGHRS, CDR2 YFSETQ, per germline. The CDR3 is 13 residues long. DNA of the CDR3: TGCGCCAGCAGCCACCAGGGTGCAGATACGCAGTATTTT. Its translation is CASSHQGADTQYF.

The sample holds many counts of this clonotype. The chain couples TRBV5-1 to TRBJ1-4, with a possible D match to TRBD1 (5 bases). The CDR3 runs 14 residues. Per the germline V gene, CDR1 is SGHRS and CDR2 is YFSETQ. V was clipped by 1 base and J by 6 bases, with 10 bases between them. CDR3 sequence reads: CASSLKGTDEKLFF. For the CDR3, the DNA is TGCGCCAGCAGCTTGAAAGGGACGGATGAAAAACTGTTTTTT.

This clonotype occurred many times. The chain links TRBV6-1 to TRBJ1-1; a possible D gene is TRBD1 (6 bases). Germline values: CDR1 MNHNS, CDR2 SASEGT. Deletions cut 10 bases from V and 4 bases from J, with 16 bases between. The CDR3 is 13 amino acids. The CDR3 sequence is CATLSWDTTEAFF. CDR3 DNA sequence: TGTGCCACCTTAAGTTGGGACACCACTGAAGCTTTCTTT.

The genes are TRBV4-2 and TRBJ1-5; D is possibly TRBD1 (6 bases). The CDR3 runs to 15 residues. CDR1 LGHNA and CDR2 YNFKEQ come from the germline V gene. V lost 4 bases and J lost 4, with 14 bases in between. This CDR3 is CASSLRGEDNQPQHF. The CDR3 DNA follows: TGTGCCAGCAGCCTAAGGGGGGAAGATAATCAGCCCCAGCATTTT.

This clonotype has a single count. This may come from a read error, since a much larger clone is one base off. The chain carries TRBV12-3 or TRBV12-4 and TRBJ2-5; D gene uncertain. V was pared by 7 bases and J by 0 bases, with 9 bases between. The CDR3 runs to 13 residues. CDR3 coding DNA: TGTGCCAGCACCTGGACGAACCAAGAGACCCAGTACTTC. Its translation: CASTWTNQETQYF.

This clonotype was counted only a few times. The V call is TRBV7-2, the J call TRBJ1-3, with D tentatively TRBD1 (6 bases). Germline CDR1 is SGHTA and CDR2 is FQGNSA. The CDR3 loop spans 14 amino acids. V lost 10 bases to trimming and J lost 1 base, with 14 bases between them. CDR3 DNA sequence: TGTGCCAACGGGGGGCCTGGGTCTGGAAACACCATATATTTT. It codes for CANGGPGSGNTIYF.

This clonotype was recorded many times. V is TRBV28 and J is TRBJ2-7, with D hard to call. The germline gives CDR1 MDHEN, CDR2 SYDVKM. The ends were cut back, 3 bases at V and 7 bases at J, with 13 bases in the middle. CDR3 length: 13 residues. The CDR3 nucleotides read TGTGCCAGCAGTTTTCACTTGGTGGGGGAGCAGTACGTC. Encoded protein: CASSFHLVGEQYV.

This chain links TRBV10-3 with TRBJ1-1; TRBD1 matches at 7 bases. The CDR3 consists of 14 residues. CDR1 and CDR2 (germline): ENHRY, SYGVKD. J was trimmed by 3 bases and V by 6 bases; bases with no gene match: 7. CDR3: CAISSSTGDTEAFF. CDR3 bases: TGTGCCATCAGCAGCAGCACAGGGGACACTGAAGCTTTCTTT.

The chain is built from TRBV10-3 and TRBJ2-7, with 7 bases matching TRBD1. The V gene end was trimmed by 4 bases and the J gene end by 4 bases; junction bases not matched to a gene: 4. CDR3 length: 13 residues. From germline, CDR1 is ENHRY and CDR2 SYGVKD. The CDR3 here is CAISAQGQYEQYV. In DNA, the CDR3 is TGTGCCATCAGTGCACAGGGGCAATACGAGCAGTACGTC.

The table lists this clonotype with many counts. CDR3 sequence (DNA): TGCAGCGTTGGGACCAACTACGAGCAGTACTTC. It encodes CSVGTNYEQYF. The chain uses TRBV29-1 and TRBJ2-7; D is unresolved. The germline V gene encodes CDR1 SQVTM and CDR2 ANQGSEA. V was shortened by 4 bases and J by 3 bases, with 7 bases between the two germline ends. The CDR3 is 11 amino acids.

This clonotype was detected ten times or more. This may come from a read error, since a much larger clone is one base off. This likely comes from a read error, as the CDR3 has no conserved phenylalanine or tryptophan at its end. Here the CDR3 DNA reads TGTGCCAGCAGCATAACCGGGACAGGGTCAAGTGGCTACACCCTC. It is translated as CASSITGTGSSGYTL. The V and J genes are TRBV7-2 and TRBJ1-2; 9 bases agree with TRBD1. V lost 5 bases to trimming and J lost 7 bases; unmatched junction nucleotides: 11. The germline V gene encodes CDR1 SGHTA and CDR2 FQGNSA. The CDR3 has 15 amino acids.

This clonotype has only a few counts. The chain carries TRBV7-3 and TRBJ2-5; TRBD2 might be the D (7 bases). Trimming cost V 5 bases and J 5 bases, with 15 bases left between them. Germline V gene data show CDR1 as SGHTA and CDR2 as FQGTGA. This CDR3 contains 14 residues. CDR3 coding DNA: TGTGCCAGCAGCGGCGGCAGGGGAGGGGAGACCCAGTACTTC. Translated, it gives CASSGGRGGETQYF. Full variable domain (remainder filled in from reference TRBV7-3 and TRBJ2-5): GAGVSQTPSNKVTEKGKYVELRCDPISGHTALYWYRQSLGQGPEFLIYFQGTGAADDSGLPNDRFFAVRPEGSVSTLKIQRTERGDSAVYLCASSGGRGGETQYFGPGTRLLVL.

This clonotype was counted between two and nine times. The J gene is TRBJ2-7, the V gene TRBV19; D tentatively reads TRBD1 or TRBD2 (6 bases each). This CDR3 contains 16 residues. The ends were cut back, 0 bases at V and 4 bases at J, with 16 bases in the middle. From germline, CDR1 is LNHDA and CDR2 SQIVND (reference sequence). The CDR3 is CASSIEGGNREYEQYF. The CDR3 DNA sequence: TGTGCCAGTAGTATAGAGGGGGGAAACAGGGAATACGAGCAGTACTTC.